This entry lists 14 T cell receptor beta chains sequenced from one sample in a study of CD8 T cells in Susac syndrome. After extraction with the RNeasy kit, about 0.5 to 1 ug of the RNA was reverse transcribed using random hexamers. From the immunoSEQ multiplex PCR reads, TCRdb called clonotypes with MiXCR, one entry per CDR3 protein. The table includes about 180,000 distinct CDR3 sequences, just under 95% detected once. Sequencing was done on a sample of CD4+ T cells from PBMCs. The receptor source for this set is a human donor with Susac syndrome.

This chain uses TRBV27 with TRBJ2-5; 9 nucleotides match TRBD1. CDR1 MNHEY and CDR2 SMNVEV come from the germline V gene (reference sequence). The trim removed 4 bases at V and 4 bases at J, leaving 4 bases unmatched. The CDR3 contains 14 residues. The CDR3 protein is CASSSYRGRETQYF. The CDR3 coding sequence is TGTGCCAGCAGTTCCTACAGGGGGCGAGAGACCCAGTACTTC.

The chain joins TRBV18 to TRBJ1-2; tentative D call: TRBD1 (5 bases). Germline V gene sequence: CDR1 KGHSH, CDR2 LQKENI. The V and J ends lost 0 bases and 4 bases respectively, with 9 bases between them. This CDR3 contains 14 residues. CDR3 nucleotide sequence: TGTGCCAGCTCACCACCACTGGGGGTCTATGGCTACACCTTC. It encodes CASSPPLGVYGYTF. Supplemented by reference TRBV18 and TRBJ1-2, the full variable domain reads NAGVMQNPRHLVRRRGQEARLRCSPMKGHSHVYWYRQLPEEGLKFMVYLQKENIIDESGMPKERFSAEFPKEGPSILRIQQVVRGDSAAYFCASSPPLGVYGYTFGSGTRLTVV.

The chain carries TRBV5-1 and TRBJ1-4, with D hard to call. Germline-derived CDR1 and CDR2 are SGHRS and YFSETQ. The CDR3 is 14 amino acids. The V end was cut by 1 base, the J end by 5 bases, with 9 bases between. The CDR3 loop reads CASSLTFDNEKLFF. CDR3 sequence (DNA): TGCGCCAGCAGCTTGACCTTCGACAATGAAAAACTGTTTTTT.

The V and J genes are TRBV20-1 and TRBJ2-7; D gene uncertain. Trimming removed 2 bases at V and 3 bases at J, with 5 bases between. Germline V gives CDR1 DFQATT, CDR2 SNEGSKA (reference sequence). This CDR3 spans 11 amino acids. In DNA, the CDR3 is TGCAGTGCTAGACTAGACTACGAGCAGTACTTC. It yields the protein CSARLDYEQYF.

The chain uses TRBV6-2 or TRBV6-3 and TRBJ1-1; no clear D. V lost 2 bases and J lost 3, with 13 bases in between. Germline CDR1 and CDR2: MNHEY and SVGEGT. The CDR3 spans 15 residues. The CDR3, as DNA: TGTGCCAGCAGTTACGCCGTCAGGCAGGACACTGAAGCTTTCTTT. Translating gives CASSYAVRQDTEAFF.

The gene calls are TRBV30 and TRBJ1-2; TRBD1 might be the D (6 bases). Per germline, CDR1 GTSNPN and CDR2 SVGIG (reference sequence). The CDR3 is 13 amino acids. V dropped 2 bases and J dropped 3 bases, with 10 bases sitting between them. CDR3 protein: CAWSPAGDYGYTF. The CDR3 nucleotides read TGTGCCTGGAGTCCAGCAGGGGACTATGGCTACACCTTC. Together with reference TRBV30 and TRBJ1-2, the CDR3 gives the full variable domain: SQTIHQWPATLVQPVGSPLSLECTVEGTSNPNLYWYRQAAGRGLQLLFYSVGIGQISSEVPQNLSASRPQDRQFILSSKKLLLSDSGFYLCAWSPAGDYGYTFGSGTRLTVV.

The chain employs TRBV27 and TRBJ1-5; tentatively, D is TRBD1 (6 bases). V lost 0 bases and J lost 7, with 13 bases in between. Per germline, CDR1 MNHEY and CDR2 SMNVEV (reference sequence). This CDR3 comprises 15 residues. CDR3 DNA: TGTGCCAGCAGTTTATCAGGGGTGAGGGGGCAGCCCCAGCATTTT. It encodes CASSLSGVRGQPQHF.

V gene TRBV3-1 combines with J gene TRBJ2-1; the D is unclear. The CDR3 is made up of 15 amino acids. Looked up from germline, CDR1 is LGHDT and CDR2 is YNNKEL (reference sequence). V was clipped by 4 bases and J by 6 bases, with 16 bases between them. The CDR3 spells CASSPAGPPRNEQFF. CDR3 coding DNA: TGTGCCAGCAGCCCAGCAGGACCCCCACGCAATGAGCAGTTCTTC.

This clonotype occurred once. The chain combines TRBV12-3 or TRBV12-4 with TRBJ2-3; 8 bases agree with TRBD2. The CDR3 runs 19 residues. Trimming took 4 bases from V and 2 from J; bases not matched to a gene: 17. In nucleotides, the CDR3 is TGTGCCAGCAGTTCCCGTAGAAGCGGGAGATGGGGCTACACAGATACGCAGTATTTT. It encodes CASSSRRSGRWGYTDTQYF.

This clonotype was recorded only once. CDR3 residues: CASSYRSNRGTEAFF. CDR3 DNA sequence: TGTGCCAGCAGTTACCGTTCCAATCGGGGCACTGAAGCTTTCTTT. The chain couples TRBV6-5 to TRBJ1-1; D is unclear. Per germline, CDR1 MNHEY and CDR2 SVGAGI. Trimming took 2 bases from V and 4 from J, leaving 14 bases between them. The CDR3 has 15 amino acids.

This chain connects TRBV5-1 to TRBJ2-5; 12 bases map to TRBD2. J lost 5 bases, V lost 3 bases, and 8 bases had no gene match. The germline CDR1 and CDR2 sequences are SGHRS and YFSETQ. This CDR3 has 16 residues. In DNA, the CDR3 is TGCGCCAGCAGCTCGCCTAGCGGGGGGGCTGGGGAGACCCAGTACTTC. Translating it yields CASSSPSGGAGETQYF. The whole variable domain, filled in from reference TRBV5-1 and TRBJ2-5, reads KAGVTQTPRYLIKTRGQQVTLSCSPISGHRSVSWYQQTPGQGLQFLFEYFSETQRNKGNFPGRFSGRQFSNSRSEMNVSTLELGDSALYLCASSSPSGGAGETQYFGPGTRLLVL.

This CDR3 is CASSLSRTGELFF. As DNA, the CDR3 is TGTGCCAGCAGCTTATCCCGCACCGGGGAGCTGTTTTTT. The gene calls are TRBV7-9 and TRBJ2-2; the D is unclear. Trimming stripped 2 bases from V and 4 bases from J, with 5 bases between. CDR1 and CDR2 (germline): SEHNR, FQNEAQ (reference sequence). The CDR3 has 13 amino acids.

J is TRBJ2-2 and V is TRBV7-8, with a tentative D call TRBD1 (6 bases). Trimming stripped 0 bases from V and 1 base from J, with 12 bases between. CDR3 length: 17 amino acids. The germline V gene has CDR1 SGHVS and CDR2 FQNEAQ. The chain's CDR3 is CASSLAAGQKNTGELFF. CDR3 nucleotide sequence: TGTGCCAGCAGCTTAGCGGCAGGACAGAAGAACACCGGGGAGCTGTTTTTT. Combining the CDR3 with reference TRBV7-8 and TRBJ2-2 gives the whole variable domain GAGVSQSPRYKVAKRGQDVALRCDPISGHVSLFWYQQALGQGPEFLTYFQNEAQLDKSGLPSDRFFAERPEGSVSTLKIQRTQQEDSAVYLCASSLAAGQKNTGELFFGEGSRLTVL.

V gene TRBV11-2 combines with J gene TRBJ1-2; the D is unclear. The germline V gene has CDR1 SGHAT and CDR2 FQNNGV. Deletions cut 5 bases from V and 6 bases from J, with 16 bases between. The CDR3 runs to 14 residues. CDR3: CASSVGPGVNGYTF. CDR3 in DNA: TGTGCCAGCAGCGTTGGCCCGGGAGTGAATGGCTACACCTTC.